This T cell receptor (beta chain) was sequenced for a study of graft-versus-host responses after intestinal transplantation. The study's findings and limits: Elevated graft-versus-host to host-versus-graft clonal ratios in allografts were recorded for patients with graft-donor T cell macrochimerism.

TCRdb keeps only in-frame clones here, not all; method: immunoSEQ multiplex PCR. The sample includes more than 70,000 clones, roughly 90% of them seen just once. This clone was observed once. Antigen specificity is unknown. The receptor was derived from a human donor who received an intestinal transplant. The material sequenced was unstimulated CD4+ T cells sorted from spleen or lymph node cells, taken before intestinal transplant.

The CDR3: CASSHGGADYNEQFF. DNA of the CDR3: TGTGCCAGCAGTCACGGGGGGGCCGACTACAATGAGCAGTTCTTC. The chain couples TRBV6-5 to TRBJ2-1; 8 nucleotides match TRBD2. Germline-derived CDR1 and CDR2 are MNHEY and SVGAGI. Losses at the gene ends were 5 bases for V and 3 bases for J; bases not matched to a gene: 6. The CDR3 has 15 amino acids.